Below are 9 T cell receptor beta chains sequenced from a single sample in a study of memory CD4+ T cells and cytomegalovirus serostatus. Some clones are missing from TCRdb's copy, which holds only in-frame ones; the method was immunoSEQ multiplex PCR. Among approximately 47,000 clones listed, 75% to 85% were seen once. Single viable CD3+CD4+CD8-CD45RO+ cells were sorted as the memory CD4+ T cells. The sequenced sample was memory CD4+ T cells from blood. The source is an adult in good health and CMV-seronegative.

The V gene is TRBV11-3, the J gene TRBJ2-3, with D perhaps matching TRBD2 (5 bases). The CDR3 runs to 13 residues. The V end was cut by 2 bases, the J end by 11 bases, with 14 bases between. Germline V gene data show CDR1 as SGHNT and CDR2 as YENEEA. The CDR3 coding sequence is TGTGCCAGCAGCTTAAGGCCGGCTGAGGGGCAGTATTTT. Translated: CASSLRPAEGQYF.

This sequence joins TRBV28 and TRBJ1-2; a possible D gene is TRBD1 (5 bases). This CDR3 has 14 residues. V lost 6 bases to trimming and J lost 7 bases, with 18 bases between them. Germline lookup yields CDR1 MDHEN and CDR2 SYDVKM. CDR3 sequence: CASSQGFGAPGYTF. CDR3 bases: TGTGCCAGCAGCCAGGGTTTCGGGGCCCCTGGCTACACCTTC.

The CDR3 sequence is CASRYAGRYEQYF. CDR3 sequence (DNA): TGTGCCAGCAGGTATGCGGGGCGGTACGAGCAGTACTTC. The rearrangement uses TRBV6-5 and TRBJ2-7, with D possibly being TRBD2 (6 bases). V dropped 6 bases and J dropped 4 bases, with 13 bases sitting between them. This CDR3 is built from 13 residues. CDR1 is MNHEY and CDR2 is SVGAGI in the germline V gene.

V gene TRBV7-9 combines with J gene TRBJ2-5; D gene uncertain. Judging by the DNA end, TRBJ2-7 fits better; the J call may be wrong. CDR3 length: 14 amino acids. The germline V gene encodes CDR1 SEHNR and CDR2 FQNEAQ (reference sequence). The CDR3 is CASSLRQSSYEQYF. In DNA form, the CDR3 reads TGTGCCAGCAGCTTAAGGCAGAGCTCCTACGAGCAGTACTTC.

The CDR3 here is CASSSGQHNEKLFF. The CDR3 nucleotides are TGTGCCAGCAGCTCGGGCCAGCATAATGAAAAACTGTTTTTT. The rearrangement uses TRBV6-5 and TRBJ1-4, with no clear D. V gave up 6 bases and J gave up 4 bases, with 12 bases separating them. The CDR3 has 14 amino acids. Per the germline V gene, CDR1 is MNHEY and CDR2 is SVGAGI.

Only a few counts were recorded for this clone. The genes are TRBV11-2 and TRBJ2-5; D is perhaps TRBD1 (6 bases). The germline V and J ends were trimmed by 4 bases and 1 base, with 13 bases remaining between them. Germline V gives CDR1 SGHAT, CDR2 FQNNGV. The CDR3 is 15 residues long. The CDR3 region is CASSSRRTVQETQYF. For the CDR3, the DNA is TGTGCCAGCAGCTCCCGTAGGACAGTCCAAGAGACCCAGTACTTC.

The table lists this clone with a few counts. This chain connects TRBV5-6 to TRBJ1-5; D not resolved. The V gene's germline CDR1 is SGHDT and CDR2 YYEEEE. The CDR3 runs 9 residues. CDR3 bases: TGTGAACGGCCCAGGCCCCAGCATTTT. Residues: CERPRPQHF.

This clone appeared a few times. The rearrangement joins TRBV5-1 to TRBJ2-7; no clear D. The CDR3 length is 15 residues. Trimming stripped 0 bases from V and 0 bases from J, with 10 bases between. Per germline, CDR1 SGHRS and CDR2 YFSETQ. The CDR3: CASSLDNTRSYEQYF. CDR3 in DNA: TGCGCCAGCAGCTTGGACAACACACGCTCCTACGAGCAGTACTTC.

The gene calls are TRBV6-6 and TRBJ1-3, with D possibly matching TRBD1 (6 bases). The CDR3 is made up of 15 amino acids. Trimming cost V 2 bases and J 4 bases, with 12 bases left between them. The V gene's germline CDR1 is MNHNY and CDR2 SVGAGI (reference sequence). The CDR3 spells CASSYGGAAGNTIYF. The CDR3 coding sequence is TGTGCCAGCAGTTACGGGGGGGCTGCCGGAAACACCATATATTTT.